This T cell receptor beta chain is drawn from a study of early T cells in non-severe SARS-CoV-2 infection. Overall study: The sequenced material was bulk RNA from unsorted whole blood, and its chains were unpaired. Points from the study as a whole: The VDJdb matching leaned toward anti-spike CD8 responses and overlooked private and CD4 specificities.

This clonotype was recorded at least ten times. Its antigen remains unidentified. V was clipped by 0 bases and J by 3 bases; unmatched bases: 8. There are 15 residues in the CDR3. CDR1 DFQATT and CDR2 SNEGSKA come from the germline V gene (reference sequence). TCRdb itself ran the 5' RACE reads through MiXCR, one entry per CDR3 protein. This sample yields more than 25,000 distinct CDR3 sequences, of which 5.3% are seen a single time; around 4.5% belongs to the top ten. The gene calls are TRBV20-1 and TRBJ2-7, with 7 positions matching TRBD2. Material for sequencing was whole blood. The source of this sequence is an adult who was a healthcare worker with PCR-confirmed SARS-CoV-2 infection or an uninfected control (not recorded which). This CDR3 reads CSARDPAGRDYEQYF. CDR3 nucleotide sequence: TGCAGTGCTAGAGATCCGGCAGGGAGGGACTACGAGCAGTACTTC.